Shown below are 5 T cell receptor beta chains from a single sample sequenced in a study of control samples from healthy donors and cancer patients (dated by TCRdb to about 2020). Library construction relied on the immunoSEQ multiplex PCR assay. This immuneACCESS table, as held by TCRdb, lists in-frame sequences with V and J called but not all clones. Of the missing ones, under half trace to an unresolved V gene in checked studies; the others have no known cause. The sample table holds about 94,000 clones, of which 90% were seen once. In total, the top ten clones hold 3.5% to 4.5% of the sample. The sequencing input was blood. Receptors were obtained from a woman aged 18-29 years in good health.

The chain carries TRBV5-1 and TRBJ2-5; TRBD2 matches 13 bases. The CDR3 totals 18 residues. V shed 3 bases and J 4 bases; nucleotides not matched to a gene: 12. Germline loops: CDR1 SGHRS, CDR2 YFSETQ. This CDR3 is CASSSRTSGGIPPETQYF. The DNA of the CDR3 is TGCGCCAGCAGCTCGAGGACTAGCGGGGGCATCCCCCCAGAGACCCAGTACTTC.

CDR3 bases: TGTGCCACCCAGTCCGCGGGAAGTCCTGATGAGCAGTTCTTC. It is translated as CATQSAGSPDEQFF. The rearrangement links TRBV7-8 to TRBJ2-1; tentatively, D is TRBD2 (6 bases). Per germline, CDR1 SGHVS and CDR2 FQNEAQ. Trimming removed 10 bases from V and 8 bases from J, with 21 bases in between. The CDR3 is made up of 14 amino acids.

This clone occurred a few times. The chain uses TRBV12-5 and TRBJ1-1, with D maybe TRBD1 (5 bases). The CDR3 contains 15 residues. Germline values: CDR1 LGHNT, CDR2 FRNRAP. Trimming pared 1 base from V and 9 bases from J, leaving 18 bases between. Here the CDR3 reads CASGLGLTGAPKAFF. The CDR3, as DNA: TGTGCTAGTGGTTTGGGCTTAACCGGGGCCCCGAAAGCTTTCTTT.

The rearrangement links TRBV12-3 or TRBV12-4 to TRBJ2-7; D is ambiguous. V shed 3 bases and J shed 6 bases, with 12 bases lying between them. The CDR3 covers 13 residues. The CDR3 sequence: CASSFGQMSEQYF. CDR3 sequence (DNA): TGTGCCAGCAGTTTTGGGCAGATGAGCGAGCAGTACTTC.

The genes are TRBV6-5 and TRBJ2-7, with 10 nucleotides matching TRBD2. Per germline, CDR1 MNHEY and CDR2 SVGAGI. V gave up 6 bases and J gave up 5 bases; unmatched junction bases: 4. CDR3 size: 13 residues. CDR3 DNA: TGTGCCAGCAGCTCCGGGACTAGCGACGAGCAGTACTTC. This codes for CASSSGTSDEQYF.